One sample yielded the 20 T cell receptor beta chains listed below, sequenced in a study of blood T cell repertoires in COVID-19. The assay was immunoSEQ multiplex PCR, and TCRdb's table has in-frame clones only and misses some. The sample has roughly 130,000 clones, around 83% seen once. Sequencing was done on a sample of peripheral blood. All receptors come from a middle-aged man with active or convalescent COVID-19.

The J gene is TRBJ2-2, the V gene TRBV9, with D maybe TRBD1 (6 bases). V was cut by 0 bases and J by 5 bases, with 14 bases left in between. The germline V gene encodes CDR1 SGDLS and CDR2 YYNGEE. The CDR3 covers 16 residues. The CDR3 DNA sequence: TGTGCCAGCAGCGTAGCCCCAATAACAGGGACCGGGGAGCTGTTTTTT. Protein product: CASSVAPITGTGELFF.

Only one count was recorded for this clone. The sample holds other DNA sequences that translate to the same CDR3. J is TRBJ1-1 and V is TRBV18; a possible D gene is TRBD1 (6 bases). Deletions cut 3 bases from V and 2 bases from J, with 7 bases between. Germline CDR1 KGHSH, CDR2 LQKENI. The CDR3 is 13 residues long. The CDR3 bases are TGTGCCAGCTCACCGACAGGCAACACTGAAGCTTTCTTT. This encodes CASSPTGNTEAFF.

The chain joins TRBV29-1 to TRBJ1-1; TRBD1 might be the D (6 bases). Germline values: CDR1 SQVTM, CDR2 ANQGSEA. The V gene lost 6 bases and the J gene lost 5 bases, with 13 bases spanning the gap. The CDR3 is 12 amino acids. For the CDR3, the DNA is TGCAGCGTGGTACAGGGTCCGACTGAAGCTTTCTTT. Translated, it gives CSVVQGPTEAFF.

This chain connects TRBV10-2 to TRBJ2-7, with 13 bases lining up with TRBD2. This CDR3 comprises 16 residues. J gave up 2 bases and V 4 bases, and 5 bases lay outside the gene matches. Germline lookup yields CDR1 WSHSY and CDR2 SAAADI. CDR3 sequence reads: CASSAGLAGDPYEQYF. Here the CDR3 DNA reads TGCGCCAGCAGTGCAGGACTAGCGGGGGACCCCTACGAGCAGTACTTC.

The gene calls are TRBV2 and TRBJ2-1; perhaps TRBD1 as D (5 bases). Germline-derived CDR1 and CDR2 are SNHLY and FYNNEI. CDR3 length: 14 residues. V was trimmed by 4 bases and J by 0 bases, leaving 7 bases between them. CDR3 residues: CASSGQSSYNEQFF. The DNA of the CDR3 is TGTGCCAGCAGTGGACAGAGCTCCTACAATGAGCAGTTCTTC.

The V call is TRBV18, the J call TRBJ1-6, with D tentatively TRBD1 (5 bases). Trimming stripped 0 bases from V and 7 bases from J, with 22 bases between. The germline V gene has CDR1 KGHSH and CDR2 LQKENI. The CDR3 sequence is 19 residues long. The CDR3 reads CASSPPTNSRGRENSPLHF. CDR3 sequence (DNA): TGTGCCAGCTCACCACCCACGAATTCCCGAGGCAGGGAAAATTCACCCCTCCACTTT.

The CDR3 DNA is TGTGCCAGCTCACCACCAGCGGGGGGCTCCTACAATGAGCAGTTCTTC. The encoded protein is CASSPPAGGSYNEQFF. The chain carries TRBV18 and TRBJ2-1; TRBD2 aligns across 9 bases. Germline V CDR1 and CDR2: KGHSH, LQKENI. The CDR3 contains 16 residues. J was trimmed by 0 bases and V by 0 bases; bases with no gene match: 0.

CDR3 sequence: CASSLPTGFEQFF. As DNA, the CDR3 is TGTGCCAGCAGCTTACCGACAGGTTTTGAGCAGTTCTTC. The rearrangement links TRBV7-2 to TRBJ2-1; TRBD1 is a possible D gene (6 bases). The V gene lost 2 bases and the J gene lost 9 bases, with 11 bases spanning the gap. The CDR3 contains 13 residues. Per the germline V gene, CDR1 is SGHTA and CDR2 is FQGNSA. Filled out from reference TRBV7-2 and TRBJ2-1, the complete variable domain reads GAGVSQSPSNKVTEKGKDVELRCDPISGHTALYWYRQSLGQGLEFLIYFQGNSAPDKSGLPSDRFSAERTGGSVSTLTIQRTQQEDSAVYLCASSLPTGFEQFFGPGTRLTVL.

The rearrangement joins TRBV28 to TRBJ2-7; 10 bases are shared with TRBD1. Germline values: CDR1 MDHEN, CDR2 SYDVKM. This CDR3 contains 14 residues. V gave up 7 bases and J gave up 7 bases; unmatched junction bases: 10. The chain's CDR3 is CASNPDRGLLEQYF. Written as DNA, the CDR3 is TGTGCCAGCAATCCCGACAGGGGGCTCTTGGAGCAGTACTTC.

The chain recombines TRBV9 with TRBJ1-4, with TRBD1 identical over 7 bases. This CDR3 is 14 amino acids long. V gave up 2 bases and J gave up 3 bases; unmatched junction bases: 1. Germline assignment: CDR1 SGDLS and CDR2 YYNGEE. CDR3 nucleotides: TGTGCCAGCAGCGTTACAGGGGCTAATGAAAAACTGTTTTTT. Encoded protein: CASSVTGANEKLFF. Full variable domain (missing parts from reference TRBV9 and TRBJ1-4): DSGVTQTPKHLITATGQRVTLRCSPRSGDLSVYWYQQSLDQGLQFLIQYYNGEERAKGNILERFSAQQFPDLHSELNLSSLELGDSALYFCASSVTGANEKLFFGSGTQLSVL.

The chain recombines TRBV5-1 with TRBJ2-1; D possibly corresponds to TRBD2 (5 bases). Germline CDR1 and CDR2: SGHRS and YFSETQ. V was shortened by 0 bases and J by 0 bases, with 10 bases between the two germline ends. The CDR3 is 16 amino acids. CDR3 coding DNA: TGCGCCAGCAGCTTGGGAGGGATAAGCTCCTACAATGAGCAGTTCTTC. Translation: CASSLGGISSYNEQFF. The variable domain in full, with the rest retrieved from reference TRBV5-1 and TRBJ2-1, is KAGVTQTPRYLIKTRGQQVTLSCSPISGHRSVSWYQQTPGQGLQFLFEYFSETQRNKGNFPGRFSGRQFSNSRSEMNVSTLELGDSALYLCASSLGGISSYNEQFFGPGTRLTVL.

In regard to this clone: Within the sample, other DNA sequences also encode this same CDR3. The V gene is TRBV5-4, the J gene TRBJ1-1; D perhaps matches TRBD1 (6 bases). V was cut by 4 bases and J by 3 bases, with 16 bases left in between. The germline gives CDR1 SGHNT, CDR2 YYREEE (reference sequence). CDR3 length equals 15 residues. CDR3 loop: CASSPGGGRDTEAFF. CDR3 sequence (DNA): TGTGCCAGCAGCCCCGGAGGGGGGAGGGACACTGAAGCTTTCTTT.

The rearrangement joins TRBV6-5 to TRBJ2-2, with D perhaps TRBD1 (6 bases). The CDR3 spans 15 residues. Germline CDR1 MNHEY, CDR2 SVGAGI. Trimming left V 7 bases short and J 7 bases short, with 19 bases between. The CDR3 DNA is TGTGCCAGCATTACCACCCAGGGGTATCACGGGGAGCTGTTTTTT. Translation gives CASITTQGYHGELFF.

This chain uses TRBV5-4 with TRBJ2-3, with D maybe TRBD1 (5 bases). The V end lost 2 bases, the J end lost 9 bases, and 13 bases lay between the germline ends. CDR1 and CDR2 (germline): SGHNT, YYREEE (reference sequence). The CDR3 runs 13 residues. CDR3: CASSLQDDRTQYF. Here the CDR3 DNA reads TGTGCCAGCAGCTTACAGGACGACAGAACGCAGTATTTT.

To note about this clone: Other DNA sequences within the sample encode an identical CDR3. The V and J genes are TRBV7-9 and TRBJ2-7, with a weak D call TRBD1 (5 bases). The CDR3 spans 14 residues. Trimming removed 5 bases at V and 4 bases at J, with 15 bases between. Germline CDR1 SEHNR, CDR2 FQNEAQ (reference sequence). The DNA of the CDR3 is TGTGCCAGCAGCCCCCAGCAGGGCCCTTACGAGCAGTACTTC. Translation: CASSPQQGPYEQYF.

V and J are TRBV13 and TRBJ1-6; possible D gene TRBD1, 5 bases. Between the trimmed V and J ends, which lost 2 bases and 5 bases, there was a span of 10 bases. The length of the CDR3 is 15 residues. Germline-derived CDR1 and CDR2 are PRHDT and FYEKMQ (reference sequence). The DNA for the CDR3 is TGTGCCAGCAGCTTACCGGGACTTGATAATTCACCCCTCCACTTT. This codes for CASSLPGLDNSPLHF.

The chain is built from TRBV6-2 or TRBV6-3 and TRBJ1-5, with a weak D call TRBD1 (6 bases). CDR1 and CDR2 from the germline V gene are MNHEY and SVGEGT. This CDR3 has 13 residues. V shed 4 bases and J shed 4 bases, with 8 bases lying between them. As DNA, the CDR3 is TGTGCCAGCAGTTGGACAGAGAATCAGCCCCAGCATTTT. Residues: CASSWTENQPQHF.

The CDR3 reads CASSYRGGYEQYF. As DNA, the CDR3 is TGTGCCAGCAGTTACAGGGGGGGCTACGAGCAGTACTTC. This rearrangement joins TRBV6-2 or TRBV6-3 to TRBJ2-7, with D maybe TRBD2 (7 bases). From germline, CDR1 is MNHEY and CDR2 SVGEGT. CDR3 length: 13 residues. V was clipped by 2 bases and J by 3 bases, with 8 bases between them.

This chain connects TRBV5-6 to TRBJ2-1; TRBD2 matches at 10 bases. With V trimmed by 2 bases and J by 9 bases, 14 bases remained unmatched. The germline V gene has CDR1 SGHDT and CDR2 YYEEEE. CDR3 size: 17 residues. CDR3 bases: TGTGCCAGCAGCTTACGGTTAGCGGGGGGATTGTTCAGTGAGCAGTTCTTC. It specifies CASSLRLAGGLFSEQFF.

This clone was seen a single time. The genes are TRBV27 and TRBJ2-7; 8 bases match TRBD1. Germline CDR1 MNHEY, CDR2 SMNVEV (reference sequence). This CDR3 has 15 residues. V trimming: 4 bases; J trimming: 5 bases; junction bases outside the gene matches: 10. The CDR3 sequence: CASSSYRDRPHEQYF. The CDR3 nucleotides read TGTGCCAGCAGTTCCTACCGGGACAGGCCTCACGAGCAGTACTTC.